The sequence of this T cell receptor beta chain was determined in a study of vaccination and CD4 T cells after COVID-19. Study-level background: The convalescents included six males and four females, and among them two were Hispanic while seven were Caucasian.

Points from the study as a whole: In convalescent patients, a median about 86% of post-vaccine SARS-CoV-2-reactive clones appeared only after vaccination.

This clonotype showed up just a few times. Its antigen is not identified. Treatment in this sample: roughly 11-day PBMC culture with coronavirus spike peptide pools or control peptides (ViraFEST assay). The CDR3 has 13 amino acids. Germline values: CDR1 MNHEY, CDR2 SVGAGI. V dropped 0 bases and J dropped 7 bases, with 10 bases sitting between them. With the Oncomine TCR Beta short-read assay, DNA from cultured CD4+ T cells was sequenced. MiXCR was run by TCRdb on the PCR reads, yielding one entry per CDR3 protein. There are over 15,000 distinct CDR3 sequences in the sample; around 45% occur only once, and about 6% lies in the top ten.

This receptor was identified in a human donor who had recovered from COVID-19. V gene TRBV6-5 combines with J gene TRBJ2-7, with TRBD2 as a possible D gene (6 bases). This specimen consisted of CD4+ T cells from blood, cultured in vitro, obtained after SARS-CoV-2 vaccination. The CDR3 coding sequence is TGTGCCAGCAGTTACTCGTTGGCGGGGGAGCAGTACTTC. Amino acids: CASSYSLAGEQYF.